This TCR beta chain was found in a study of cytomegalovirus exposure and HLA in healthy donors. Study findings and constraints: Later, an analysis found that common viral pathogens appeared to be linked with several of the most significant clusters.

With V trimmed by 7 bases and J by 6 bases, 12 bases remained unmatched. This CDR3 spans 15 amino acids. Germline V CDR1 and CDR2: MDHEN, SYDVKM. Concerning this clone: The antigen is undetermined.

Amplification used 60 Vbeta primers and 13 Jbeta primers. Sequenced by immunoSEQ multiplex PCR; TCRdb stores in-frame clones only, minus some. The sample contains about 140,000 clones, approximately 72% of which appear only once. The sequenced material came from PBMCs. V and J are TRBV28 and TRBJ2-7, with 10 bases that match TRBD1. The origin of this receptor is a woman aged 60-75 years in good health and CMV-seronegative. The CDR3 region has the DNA TGTGCCAGCAACGCTCACCGGGACAGGGGATCCGAGCAGTACTTC. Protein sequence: CASNAHRDRGSEQYF.